This is a list of T cell receptor beta chains from one sample in a study of CD8+ T cells in alopecia areata. Data came from immunoSEQ multiplex PCR; TCRdb stores just in-frame clones and leaves some out. This repertoire shows approximately 120,000 clones, roughly 55% found once; its top ten account for approximately 5.1%. Material: CD4+ T cells sorted from blood, obtained at week 4, from a patient treated with tofacitinib. These receptors came from a human donor with alopecia areata. Each CDR3 is given with its conserved first and last residue. Fields, in order: D gene, J gene, V gene, clone size, CDR3 protein, CDR3 DNA. D genes are given only for firm matches. Clone size, where shown, is once, few, many, or a class for clones that have expanded.

. TRBJ1-1 TRBV5-1 once CASSPDGFNTEAFF TGCGCCAGCAGCCCGGACGGGTTCAACACTGAAGCTTTCTTT
TRBD1 TRBJ1-5 TRBV7-8 once CASSLGEDRKSQPQHF TGTGCCAGCAGCTTAGGGGAGGACAGGAAGTCTCAGCCCCAGCATTTT
TRBD1 TRBJ2-7 TRBV20-1 . CSAGDRDEQYF TGCAGTGCCGGGGACAGGGACGAGCAGTACTTC
TRBD1 TRBJ1-2 TRBV15 . CATSRSNRGLSGYTF TGTGCCACCAGCAGAAGTAACAGGGGGCTGAGTGGCTACACCTTC
. TRBJ2-3 TRBV4-3 few CASSPREGFIDTQYF TGCGCCAGCAGCCCAAGAGAGGGCTTCATAGATACGCAGTATTTT
. TRBJ1-5 TRBV29-1 . CSVGENSNQPQHF TGCAGCGTTGGAGAAAATAGCAATCAGCCCCAGCATTTT
TRBD1 TRBJ1-1 TRBV5-1 . CASSRNGQGATEAFF TGCGCCAGCAGCAGGAACGGACAGGGGGCTACTGAAGCTTTCTTT
TRBD1 TRBJ2-5 TRBV15 . CATSRGGTGQETQYF TGTGCCACCAGCCGAGGCGGGACAGGGCAAGAGACCCAGTACTTC
TRBD1 TRBJ1-1 TRBV19 . CASRGGGQANTEAFF TGTGCCAGCAGAGGAGGGGGCCAAGCGAACACTGAAGCTTTCTTT
. TRBJ1-1 TRBV5-6 few CASSLGQVNTEAFF TGTGCCAGCAGCTTGGGACAGGTGAACACTGAAGCTTTCTTT
. TRBJ1-5 TRBV7-2 few CASSLTNQPQHF TGTGCCAGCAGTTTGACAAATCAGCCCCAGCATTTT
TRBD1 TRBJ2-2 TRBV4-2 . CASSQEFSSAGGSTGELFF TGTGCCAGCAGCCAAGAGTTCTCGTCGGCAGGGGGCTCGACCGGGGAGCTGTTTTTT
. TRBJ1-4 TRBV5-1 . CASRRQISTNEKLFF TGCGCCAGCCGACGACAGATTTCAACTAATGAAAAACTGTTTTTT
. TRBJ1-4 TRBV29-1 few CSVGLGRATNEKLFF TGCAGCGTTGGCCTTGGACGCGCAACTAATGAAAAACTGTTTTTT
. TRBJ2-5 TRBV2 . CASSESRETQYF TGTGCCAGCAGTGAAAGTAGAGAGACCCAGTACTTC
. TRBJ2-1 TRBV5-1 once CASSLVTGASYNEQFF TGCGCCAGCAGCTTGGTTACTGGGGCGTCCTACAATGAGCAGTTCTTC
. TRBJ1-2 TRBV4-1 few CASSQGGQGIGGYTF TGCGCCAGCAGCCAAGGAGGGCAGGGGATTGGGGGCTACACCTTC
TRBD1 TRBJ2-3 TRBV30 . CAWSQDRDTDTQYF TGTGCCTGGAGTCAGGACAGGGACACAGATACGCAGTATTTT
TRBD1 TRBJ1-2 TRBV29-1 . CSAGRRQGIGGYTF TGCAGCGCTGGACGCCGACAGGGGATAGGAGGCTACACCTTC
TRBD1 TRBJ2-1 TRBV9 . CASSRDREHNEQFF TGTGCCAGCAGCCGGGACAGGGAACACAATGAGCAGTTCTTC